Below are 30 T cell receptor beta chains sequenced from a single sample in a study of T cell responses to AZD1222 COVID-19 vaccine. Produced via immunoSEQ multiplex PCR; TCRdb's table is partial and in-frame only. The sample consists of 200,000 or so clones, about nine tenths of them appearing once. The sample here was peripheral blood, taken on day 0 of AZD1222 vaccination. These receptors came from an adult in good health.

V is TRBV5-1 and J is TRBJ2-7, with a weak D call TRBD1 (6 bases). The CDR3 is 15 residues long. Trimming shortened V by 1 base and J by 3 bases, and 14 bases separated the two germline ends. The germline gives CDR1 SGHRS, CDR2 YFSETQ. The CDR3 DNA sequence: TGCGCCAGCAGCTTGCTTACAGGGTTGGGCTACGAGCAGTACTTC. It codes for CASSLLTGLGYEQYF.

The CDR3 DNA is TGTGCCAGCAGTTACTGGGTCGTTCGGAGCAATCAGCCCCAGCATTTT. Its protein product is CASSYWVVRSNQPQHF. The V and J genes are TRBV6-5 and TRBJ1-5; no firm D call. Germline lookup yields CDR1 MNHEY and CDR2 SVGAGI. This CDR3 contains 16 residues. Between the trimmed V and J ends, which lost 1 base and 1 base, there was a span of 11 bases.

The V call is TRBV7-9, the J call TRBJ2-7; tentatively, D is TRBD2 (7 bases). The CDR3 is 15 residues long. Per the germline V gene, CDR1 is SEHNR and CDR2 is FQNEAQ (reference sequence). Between the trimmed V and J ends, which lost 0 bases and 3 bases, there was a span of 12 bases. The CDR3 DNA reads as TGTGCCAGCAGCTTAGCTGCGGGGGCCGGCTACGAGCAGTACTTC. This gives the protein CASSLAAGAGYEQYF.

The V and J genes are TRBV3-1 (or the pseudogene TRBV3-2) and TRBJ1-2; D remains ambiguous. CDR3 length: 14 amino acids. V lost 4 bases and J 2 bases, leaving 11 bases between the germline ends. CDR1 is LGHDT and CDR2 is YNNKEL in the germline V gene (reference sequence). The CDR3 sequence is CASSPYAANYGYTF. The CDR3 DNA reads as TGTGCCAGCAGCCCCTACGCGGCGAACTATGGCTACACCTTC.

This sequence joins TRBV9 and TRBJ1-2, with TRBD1 as a possible D gene (5 bases). The CDR3 sequence is 15 residues long. Germline CDR1 and CDR2: SGDLS and YYNGEE. Trimming took 0 bases from V and 4 from J, leaving 13 bases between them. The CDR3 DNA sequence: TGTGCCAGCAGCGTAGGTATTCAGGGTCCCTATGGCTACACCTTC. This sequence encodes CASSVGIQGPYGYTF.

J is TRBJ1-5 and V is TRBV29-1; 7 nucleotides match TRBD1. There are 15 residues in the CDR3. Germline V gene data show CDR1 as SQVTM and CDR2 as ANQGSEA. V was clipped by 1 base and J by 3 bases; unmatched bases: 6. The chain's CDR3 is CSVEGYRGDNQPQHF. DNA of the CDR3: TGCAGCGTTGAAGGCTACAGGGGAGACAATCAGCCCCAGCATTTT. Based on the CDR3 plus reference TRBV29-1 and TRBJ1-5, the full variable domain is SAVISQKPSRDICQRGTSLTIQCQVDSQVTMMFWYRQQPGQSLTLIATANQGSEATYESGFVIDKFPISRPNLTFSTLTVSNMSPEDSSIYLCSVEGYRGDNQPQHFGDGTRLSIL.

This sequence joins TRBV7-3 and TRBJ2-3; D might be TRBD1 (5 bases). Germline CDR1 and CDR2: SGHTA and FQGTGA. V lost 5 bases and J lost 2, with 8 bases in between. This CDR3 is built from 13 residues. CDR3 sequence (DNA): TGTGCCAGCAGCCGACAGATCACAGATACGCAGTATTTT. It yields the protein CASSRQITDTQYF.

This chain joins TRBV30 and TRBJ1-4; TRBD1 is a possible D gene (5 bases). The CDR3 totals 14 residues. CDR1 is GTSNPN, CDR2 SVGIG, per germline (reference sequence). V shed 1 base and J shed 5 bases, with 11 bases lying between them. The CDR3 spells CAWSAGTANEKLFF. The CDR3 bases are TGTGCCTGGAGTGCCGGGACGGCAAATGAAAAACTGTTTTTT.

The rearrangement uses TRBV4-2 and TRBJ2-5; 9 bases are shared with TRBD1. This CDR3 has 15 amino acids. With V trimmed by 0 bases and J by 4 bases, 3 bases remained unmatched. Germline CDR1 LGHNA, CDR2 YNFKEQ. CDR3 in amino acids: CASSQEQGAGETQYF. In DNA, the CDR3 is TGTGCCAGCAGCCAAGAACAGGGGGCGGGAGAGACCCAGTACTTC.

The chain joins TRBV19 to TRBJ1-2, with D unresolved. Trimming shortened V by 6 bases and J by 4 bases, and 15 bases separated the two germline ends. Germline CDR1 and CDR2: LNHDA and SQIVND (reference sequence). This CDR3 has 14 amino acids. The CDR3: CASSMLGGSYGYTF. The CDR3 nucleotides read TGTGCCAGTAGCATGCTGGGAGGGAGCTATGGCTACACCTTC.

As regards this clone: Other DNA sequences in this specimen translate into the identical CDR3. The gene calls are TRBV5-1 and TRBJ1-4, with 8 bases matching TRBD1. J gave up 0 bases and V 4 bases, and 2 bases lay outside the gene matches. CDR3 length: 15 residues. The germline CDR1 and CDR2 sequences are SGHRS and YFSETQ. The chain's CDR3 is CASSLGQATNEKLFF. DNA for the CDR3: TGCGCCAGCAGCCTGGGACAGGCAACTAATGAAAAACTGTTTTTT.

The chain recombines TRBV4-3 with TRBJ2-1; TRBD2 aligns across 10 bases. Germline CDR1 reads LGHNA; CDR2 reads YSLEER. Unmatched junction bases numbered 18, after V lost 0 bases and J lost 7 bases. CDR3 length: 20 amino acids. The CDR3 here is CASSQEWASGSSTLLNEQFF. The CDR3 DNA is TGCGCCAGCAGCCAAGAGTGGGCTAGCGGGAGCTCAACTCTATTAAATGAGCAGTTCTTC.

The rearrangement links TRBV30 to TRBJ2-1; 11 bases align to TRBD2. V shed 1 base, J shed 3 bases, and the junction held 11 bases outside the gene matches. CDR1 is GTSNPN, CDR2 SVGIG, per germline (reference sequence). The CDR3 is 18 amino acids. CDR3 DNA sequence: TGTGCCTGGAGTGAGAGAAGGCTAGCGGGGGGAATCTACAATGAGCAGTTCTTC. This codes for CAWSERRLAGGIYNEQFF.

The chain joins TRBV6-5 to TRBJ1-6; the match to TRBD1 covers 7 bases. V was pared by 2 bases and J by 10 bases, with 8 bases of the junction left unmatched. Germline CDR1 is MNHEY and CDR2 is SVGAGI. The CDR3 contains 15 residues. The CDR3 DNA is TGTGCCAGCAGTTACGAGGGCAGGGGGGGATCACCCCTCCACTTT. This codes for CASSYEGRGGSPLHF.

The chain links TRBV6-2 or TRBV6-3 to TRBJ2-5; TRBD2 matches 9 bases. With 4 bases clipped from V and 3 bases from J, the junction kept 3 bases outside the gene matches. The CDR3 runs to 14 residues. CDR1 MNHEY and CDR2 SVGEGT come from the germline V gene. The CDR3 sequence is CASSSASGKETQYF. The CDR3 region has the DNA TGTGCCAGCAGTTCGGCTAGCGGGAAAGAGACCCAGTACTTC.

The genes are TRBV5-1 and TRBJ2-1; D is uncertain. The CDR3 is 16 residues long. Germline V gene sequence: CDR1 SGHRS, CDR2 YFSETQ. V was shortened by 0 bases and J by 0 bases, with 10 bases between the two germline ends. The DNA of the CDR3 is TGCGCCAGCAGCTTGGGGACCGCGAGCTCCTACAATGAGCAGTTCTTC. Encoded protein: CASSLGTASSYNEQFF.

V is TRBV12-3 or TRBV12-4 and J is TRBJ2-7; TRBD2 aligns across 10 bases. This CDR3 has 13 residues. V was clipped by 4 bases and J by 6 bases; unmatched bases: 3. CDR3 nucleotide sequence: TGTGCCAGCAGTTCTAGCGGGAGCGGCGAGCAGTACTTC. It codes for CASSSSGSGEQYF.

The chain combines TRBV7-3 with TRBJ1-6; 7 bases line up with TRBD1. The ends lost 6 bases at V and 6 bases at J; junction bases unmatched: 5. The CDR3 covers 14 residues. Per the germline V gene, CDR1 is SGHTA and CDR2 is FQGTGA. CDR3 sequence reads: CASSYQGGNSPLHF. Here the CDR3 DNA reads TGTGCCAGCAGTTACCAGGGGGGTAATTCACCCCTCCACTTT.

The chain is built from TRBV5-1 and TRBJ1-5, with TRBD1 matching over 7 bases. Per germline, CDR1 SGHRS and CDR2 YFSETQ. J gave up 6 bases and V 4 bases, and 7 bases lay outside the gene matches. The CDR3 consists of 14 residues. In nucleotides, the CDR3 is TGCGCCAGCAGCCCAGGACAGGAGGGTCAGCCCCAGCATTTT. This gives the protein CASSPGQEGQPQHF.

This rearrangement joins TRBV5-6 to TRBJ1-4; unclear D gene. V was trimmed by 5 bases and J by 4 bases, leaving 18 bases between them. This CDR3 contains 16 residues. Germline V gene data show CDR1 as SGHDT and CDR2 as YYEEEE. The CDR3 spells CASSIGGLTFNEKLFF. For the CDR3, the DNA is TGTGCCAGCAGTATCGGTGGGTTAACCTTTAATGAAAAACTGTTTTTT.

This rearrangement joins TRBV30 to TRBJ1-2; D gene unclear. V lost 5 bases, J lost 4 bases, and 11 bases lay in between. The CDR3 contains 12 residues. Germline V gene lookup returns CDR1 GTSNPN and CDR2 SVGIG (reference sequence). The CDR3 bases are TGTGCCTGGGATAGGACGGTCTATGGCTACACCTTC. Translating gives CAWDRTVYGYTF.

The CDR3 here is CASSPRGLRSGANVLTF. CDR3 DNA sequence: TGTGCCAGTAGCCCCAGGGGCCTACGCTCTGGGGCCAACGTCCTGACTTTC. V gene TRBV19 combines with J gene TRBJ2-6; a weak D match, TRBD1 (6 bases). Germline V lookup: CDR1 LNHDA, CDR2 SQIVND (reference sequence). Deletions cut 6 bases from V and 0 bases from J, with 15 bases between. The CDR3 runs 17 residues.

The DNA for the CDR3 is TGTGCCAGTAGTATACAACAGGGTCCAGGCAATGAAAAACTGTTTTTT. Protein product: CASSIQQGPGNEKLFF. The chain recombines TRBV19 with TRBJ1-4, with a weak D call TRBD1 (6 bases). With 2 bases removed from V and 5 bases from J, the gap between germline ends came to 15 bases. This CDR3 is 16 amino acids long. Germline-derived CDR1 and CDR2 are LNHDA and SQIVND (reference sequence).

The chain couples TRBV5-5 to TRBJ2-5; 9 bases line up with TRBD2. The CDR3 contains 14 residues. Germline CDR1 is SGHKS and CDR2 is YYEKEE (reference sequence). The V and J ends lost 2 bases and 4 bases, in that order; junction bases with no gene match: 3. The CDR3 region is CASSFGREGETQYF. The DNA for the CDR3 is TGTGCCAGCAGCTTTGGGCGGGAGGGAGAGACCCAGTACTTC.

A word on this clone: Other DNA sequences in this sample translate to the same CDR3. The chain couples TRBV10-3 to TRBJ1-1, with D unresolved. Between the trimmed V and J ends, which lost 3 bases and 1 base, there was a span of 6 bases. Germline assignment: CDR1 ENHRY and CDR2 SYGVKD. The CDR3 spans 13 residues. The CDR3 nucleotides read TGTGCCATCAGTGAAGGGCAGAACACTGAAGCTTTCTTT. Protein sequence: CAISEGQNTEAFF.

This chain uses TRBV9 with TRBJ1-2; D gene uncertain. The CDR3 is 11 amino acids. Germline V gene sequence: CDR1 SGDLS, CDR2 YYNGEE. Trimming stripped 3 bases from V and 6 bases from J, with 6 bases between. CDR3 DNA sequence: TGTGCCAGCAGCGCGGAGGATGGCTACACCTTC. Translated, it gives CASSAEDGYTF.

This chain uses TRBV19 with TRBJ1-2, with a tentative D call TRBD1 (5 bases). V was shortened by 4 bases and J by 8 bases, with 17 bases between the two germline ends. CDR3 length: 14 amino acids. Per the germline V gene, CDR1 is LNHDA and CDR2 is SQIVND (reference sequence). The DNA for the CDR3 is TGTGCCAGTAGTAAGGAGTTCTGGGGCGAGGGCTACACCTTC. This gives the protein CASSKEFWGEGYTF.

This CDR3 reads CASSQDAGVREKLFF. The CDR3 DNA follows: TGCGCCAGCAGCCAAGATGCAGGGGTTCGAGAAAAACTGTTTTTT. The V call is TRBV4-1, the J call TRBJ1-4; TRBD1 might be the D (6 bases). The V end lost 0 bases, the J end lost 8 bases, and 13 bases lay between the germline ends. Germline V gene data show CDR1 as MGHRA and CDR2 as YSYEKL. The CDR3 has 15 residues.

J is TRBJ1-1 and V is TRBV28; no clear D. V lost 6 bases to trimming and J lost 0 bases, with 11 bases between them. CDR3 length: 14 residues. Germline V gives CDR1 MDHEN, CDR2 SYDVKM. The DNA for the CDR3 is TGTGCCAGCAGCTGGGCGACCATGAACACTGAAGCTTTCTTT. It is translated as CASSWATMNTEAFF.

In DNA form, the CDR3 reads TGTGCCAGCAGCCAAGTTGACAGGGCAAGCAATCAGCCCCAGCATTTT. Its protein product is CASSQVDRASNQPQHF. This chain uses TRBV3-1 (or the pseudogene TRBV3-2) with TRBJ1-5; 7 bases match TRBD1. V lost 1 base and J lost 1; bases outside the gene matches: 4. Germline CDR1 is LGHDT and CDR2 is YNNKEL (reference sequence). The CDR3 is 16 amino acids.